These T cell receptor beta chains were read from a single sample in a study of beta chain features in type 1 diabetes. The protocol was immunoSEQ multiplex PCR, while the TCRdb copy is restricted to in-frame clones and leaves out a portion. The sample includes 250,000 to 350,000 clones, over 11% seen only once; the top ten take 0.017%. The material sequenced was naive CD4+ T cells from blood. The receptor set was obtained from a young man with type 1 diabetes. Both conserved end residues are part of each CDR3. D genes are given only for firm matches. Size tells how often a clone was seen (once, few, many) or the class of an expanded clone, and some rows leave it out.

d_call,j_call,v_call,clone_size,cdr3_nt,cdr3_aa
.,TRBJ2-7,TRBV9,.,TGTGCCAGCAGCGGGGGGACACGGAGCGAGCAGTACTTC,CASSGGTRSEQYF
TRBD2,TRBJ2-5,TRBV4-2,few,TGTGCCAGCAGCCAAGCGGCTAGCGGAGTACAAGAGACCCAGTACTTC,CASSQAASGVQETQYF
TRBD2,TRBJ2-1,TRBV5-1,few,TGCGCCAGCAGCTTAGGTATTCTAGCGGGAGATGAGCAGTTCTTC,CASSLGILAGDEQFF
.,TRBJ2-7,TRBV12-2,.,TGTGCAAGTCGCTTAGGACAGGGACTTACCTACGAGCAGTACTTC,CASRLGQGLTYEQYF
.,TRBJ2-4,TRBV2,few,TGTGCCAGCAGTGTGTATGGAACAGGGTTTTACTTC,CASSVYGTGFYF
TRBD2,TRBJ2-1,TRBV7-2,few,TGTGCCAGCAGGGCGGGGGGTGAGCAGTTCTTC,CASRAGGEQFF
TRBD2,TRBJ2-7,TRBV30,.,TGTGCCTGGAGTGAAGATTCACTAGCGGGAGACGAGCAGTACTTC,CAWSEDSLAGDEQYF
.,TRBJ1-5,TRBV15,few,TGTGCCACCAGCAGAGATCCAGGGTCGGGTCAGCCCCAGCATTTT,CATSRDPGSGQPQHF
.,TRBJ2-7,TRBV28,few,TGTGCCAGCAGTGTCCCCTTTTACGAGCAGTACTTC,CASSVPFYEQYF
.,TRBJ2-1,TRBV7-9,.,TGTGCCAGCAGCTCGGACAGATCCTACAATGAGCAGTTCTTC,CASSSDRSYNEQFF
.,TRBJ2-2,TRBV2,.,TGTGCCAGCAGAGCGACTGAGAACACCGGGGAGCTGTTTTTT,CASRATENTGELFF
.,TRBJ2-1,TRBV7-2,.,TGTGCCAGCAGCTGGAGGGACTTTCTGGATGAGCAGTTCTTC,CASSWRDFLDEQFF
.,TRBJ2-5,TRBV11-3,few,TGTGCCAGCAGCACCAAGGGGCGGCAAGAGACCCAGTACTTC,CASSTKGRQETQYF
TRBD2,TRBJ2-1,TRBV27,.,TGTGCCAGCGCCCTAGCGGGAGTTCTAAATGAGCAGTTCTTC,CASALAGVLNEQFF
.,TRBJ1-1,TRBV7-3,.,TGTGCCAGCAGCTTACAAACTTACACTGAAGCTTTCTTT,CASSLQTYTEAFF
TRBD2,TRBJ2-4,TRBV27,.,TGTGCCAGCAGTTTGCGGGAGGGAAACATTCAGTACTTC,CASSLREGNIQYF
.,TRBJ2-1,TRBV4-2,.,TGTGCCAGCAGACCGGACAGCTACAATGAGCAGTTCTTC,CASRPDSYNEQFF
.,TRBJ2-4,TRBV28,.,TGTGCCAGCACCCCTCCCCAGGGAGGCATTCAGTACTTC,CASTPPQGGIQYF
.,TRBJ1-1,TRBV7-9,.,TGTGCCAGCAGCTTTATGTCTCATGCGACAGGTGAAGCTTTCTTT,CASSFMSHATGEAFF
.,TRBJ2-3,TRBV5-1,few,TGCGCCAGCAGAGGGGGAACAGATACGCAGTATTTT,CASRGGTDTQYF
.,TRBJ2-1,TRBV21-1,.,TGTGCCAGCAGCAAAACGAGTCGGGGAGGTCCCTACAATGAGCAGTTCTTC,CASSKTSRGGPYNEQFF
.,TRBJ2-7,TRBV7-9,few,TGTGCCAGCAGCTTAGATATTAACAGCTACGAGCAGTACTTC,CASSLDINSYEQYF
.,TRBJ2-1,TRBV5-6,.,TGTGCCAGCAGCACGCCAGGGTCGGGCAATGAGCAGTTCTTC,CASSTPGSGNEQFF
TRBD2,TRBJ2-7,TRBV9,.,TGTGCCAGCAGCCCTCAGGGACTAGCCTACGAGCAGTACTTC,CASSPQGLAYEQYF
TRBD1,TRBJ1-3,TRBV29-1,.,TGCAGCGTATCAACAGGGGCTTCCTCTGGAAACACCATATATTTT,CSVSTGASSGNTIYF
.,TRBJ1-5,TRBV5-4,.,TGTGCCAGCAGCTCCCAGGGGTACAATCAGCCCCAGCATTTT,CASSSQGYNQPQHF
.,TRBJ2-3,TRBV30,.,TGTGCCTGGAGTGACAGGGAGATGATTAGCACAGATACGCAGTATTTT,CAWSDREMISTDTQYF
.,TRBJ2-3,TRBV25-1,.,TGTGCCAGCAGTGATTGGCCCCGCACAGATACGCAGTATTTT,CASSDWPRTDTQYF
TRBD2,TRBJ2-7,TRBV6-6,few,TGTGCCAGCAGTTACTCGGGGACTAGCGGGGATTACGAGCAGTACTTC,CASSYSGTSGDYEQYF
TRBD1,TRBJ2-7,TRBV5-4,.,TGTGCCAGCAGCCTTAGGGACAGTTCCTACGAGCAGTACTTC,CASSLRDSSYEQYF
.,TRBJ2-7,TRBV30,few,TGTGCCTGGAGTGAGTCTAGCGACCACGAGCAGTACTTC,CAWSESSDHEQYF
.,TRBJ2-3,TRBV6-4,.,TGTGCCAGCAGTGACAGGAGGGGAGATACGCAGTATTTT,CASSDRRGDTQYF
.,TRBJ2-1,TRBV18,.,TGTGCCAGCTCTCCCCCCGGGGTTTCCTACAATGAGCAGTTCTTC,CASSPPGVSYNEQFF
.,TRBJ2-1,TRBV19,few,TGTGCCAGTAGCCAATGGGACTCCCACAATGAGCAGTTCTTC,CASSQWDSHNEQFF
TRBD2,TRBJ2-7,TRBV6-1,.,TGTGCCAGCAGTGAAAGGCTAGCGGCCTACGAGCAGTACTTC,CASSERLAAYEQYF
TRBD1,TRBJ1-1,TRBV5-4,few,TGTGCCAGCGCCACGGATCGGACAGGTAATTTGCACACTGAAGCTTTCTTT,CASATDRTGNLHTEAFF
TRBD1,TRBJ1-5,TRBV6-6,.,TGTGCCAGCAGATCCGGACAGGGTAGAACTCAGCCCCAGCATTTT,CASRSGQGRTQPQHF
.,TRBJ1-3,TRBV7-2,few,TGTGCCGGAGCCATCGCGGGGGGAAACACCATATATTTT,CAGAIAGGNTIYF
.,TRBJ2-1,TRBV5-4,.,TGTGCCAGCAGCTTGCTGTATGAGCAGTTCTTC,CASSLLYEQFF
TRBD2,TRBJ2-5,TRBV4-3,.,TGCGCCAGCAGCCAAGATCTAGCGGGAGGGTCTGAGACCCAGTACTTC,CASSQDLAGGSETQYF